This T cell receptor (beta chain) was captured by sequencing in a study of blood T cells in healthy people across ages. Through a sample-barcoded 5' primer and a J-beta primer mix, a second PCR was run for roughly 6 to 11 cycles. Through a template-switch adaptor with 12 random nucleotides, each cDNA molecule received a tag. TCRdb independently ran MiXCR on the 5' RACE reads; one entry per CDR3 protein. The table records a few hundred thousand distinct CDR3 sequences, 25% to 35% of them present only once. In addition, the sample was reused for a study of T cells of mothers and their children. This second study notes: Per mother, over 8 million TCR beta CDR3 reads were obtained; per child, roughly 2.8 million.

The sequenced material came from blood. The TCR originated in a boy between 2 and 10 years old in good health.

CDR3 sequence: CASSSSVGEQYF. In nucleotides, the CDR3 is TGTGCCAGCAGCTCTAGCGTCGGCGAGCAGTACTTC. The chain has TRBV12-3 or TRBV12-4 and TRBJ2-5; TRBD2 might be the D (6 bases). The last part of the DNA fits TRBJ2-7 better; the J call may be wrong. The CDR3 loop spans 12 amino acids.